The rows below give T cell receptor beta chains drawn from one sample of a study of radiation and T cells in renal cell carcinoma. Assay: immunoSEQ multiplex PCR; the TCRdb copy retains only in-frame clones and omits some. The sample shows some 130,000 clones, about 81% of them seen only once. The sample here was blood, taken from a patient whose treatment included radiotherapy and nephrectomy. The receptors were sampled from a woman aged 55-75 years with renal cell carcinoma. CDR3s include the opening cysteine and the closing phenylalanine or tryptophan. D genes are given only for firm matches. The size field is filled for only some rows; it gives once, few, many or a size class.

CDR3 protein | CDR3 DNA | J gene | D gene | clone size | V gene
CASSQVGGLEQYF | TGCGCCAGCAGCCAAGTAGGGGGGTTGGAGCAGTACTTC | TRBJ2-7 | NA | NA | TRBV4-1
CASRYAGVRVTEAFF | TGTGCCAGCAGGTACGCAGGGGTAAGGGTCACTGAAGCTTTCTTT | TRBJ1-1 | NA | NA | TRBV7-9
CAISANRGMGTNEKLFF | TGTGCCATCAGTGCGAACAGGGGAATGGGAACTAATGAAAAACTGTTTTTT | TRBJ1-4 | TRBD1 | once | TRBV10-3
CASRGTQYEQYF | TGTGCCAGCAGAGGGACTCAGTACGAGCAGTACTTC | TRBJ2-7 | NA | NA | TRBV6-1
CASSGESGTDFLDEQYF | TGTGCCAGCAGTGGAGAATCCGGGACAGATTTTTTGGACGAGCAGTACTTC | TRBJ2-7 | TRBD1 | NA | TRBV2
CASGGRQGRAEAFF | TGTGCCAGCGGGGGTAGACAGGGCCGGGCTGAAGCTTTCTTT | TRBJ1-1 | TRBD1 | few | TRBV6-5
CASSLRDSANYGYTF | TGCGCCAGCAGCCTCCGGGACAGCGCTAACTATGGCTACACCTTC | TRBJ1-2 | TRBD1 | NA | TRBV4-1
CASSYGGAGNQPQHF | TGTGCCAGCAGTTACGGGGGGGCTGGCAATCAGCCCCAGCATTTT | TRBJ1-5 | NA | NA | TRBV6-5
CASSLAASGGTDTQYF | TGCGCCAGCAGCTTGGCCGCTAGCGGGGGCACAGATACGCAGTATTTT | TRBJ2-3 | TRBD2 | NA | TRBV5-1
CASTKSGYNEQFF | TGTGCCAGCACAAAGTCAGGATACAATGAGCAGTTCTTC | TRBJ2-1 | NA | NA | TRBV6-6
CASSRGTDGLYEQYF | TGTGCTAGCAGCCGCGGGACGGACGGACTCTACGAGCAGTACTTC | TRBJ2-7 | NA | NA | TRBV7-7
CASSVATGGNSPLHF | TGTGCCAGCAGCGTAGCTACAGGGGGTAATTCACCCCTCCACTTT | TRBJ1-6 | TRBD1 | NA | TRBV9
CASTLGLGNEQFF | TGTGCCAGCACCCTAGGGCTTGGCAATGAGCAGTTCTTC | TRBJ2-1 | NA | NA | TRBV9
CASSGKGIRETQYF | TGTGCCAGCAGTGGCAAGGGCATTCGGGAGACCCAGTACTTC | TRBJ2-5 | NA | NA | TRBV6-6
CAAGGTGGEKLFF | TGTGCCGCAGGGGGAACAGGAGGTGAAAAACTGTTTTTT | TRBJ1-4 | TRBD1 | NA | TRBV6-6
CASSQVDGPPAGYTF | TGTGCCAGCAGCCAAGTAGACGGCCCGCCGGCTGGCTACACCTTC | TRBJ1-2 | NA | NA | TRBV14
CASSLGVGDQETQYF | TGTGCCAGCAGCTTAGGAGTAGGAGATCAAGAGACCCAGTACTTC | TRBJ2-5 | NA | NA | TRBV7-9
CASSKGLAGGTDTQYF | TGTGCCAGCTCAAAGGGACTAGCGGGGGGCACAGATACGCAGTATTTT | TRBJ2-3 | TRBD2 | NA | TRBV6-6
CASRHDRDGTYEQYF | TGTGCCAGCAGACACGACAGGGACGGGACCTACGAGCAGTACTTC | TRBJ2-7 | TRBD1 | NA | TRBV6-5
CASSAHGTVYSNQPQHF | TGTGCCAGCAGCGCCCACGGGACAGTTTATAGCAATCAGCCCCAGCATTTT | TRBJ1-5 | TRBD1 | few | TRBV7-2
CSVVQGGTGNTIYF | TGCAGCGTTGTGCAGGGGGGGACTGGAAACACCATATATTTT | TRBJ1-3 | TRBD1 | NA | TRBV29-1
CASSIPGLAGRNEQFF | TGTGCCAGTAGTATTCCGGGACTAGCGGGTCGCAATGAGCAGTTCTTC | TRBJ2-1 | TRBD2 | NA | TRBV19
CASSPERSQETQYF | TGTGCCAGCAGCCCCGAGCGGAGCCAAGAGACCCAGTACTTC | TRBJ2-5 | NA | NA | TRBV7-9
CASSKDRRLGYTF | TGTGCCAGTAGTAAGGACAGGCGGTTAGGCTACACCTTC | TRBJ1-2 | TRBD1 | NA | TRBV19
CASSPGTSTRPWNEQFF | TGTGCCAGCAGTCCCGGGACTAGTACCCGTCCGTGGAATGAGCAGTTCTTC | TRBJ2-1 | TRBD2 | once | TRBV27
CASSSDGSSYNEQFF | TGTGCCAGCAGCTCGGACGGGAGCTCCTACAATGAGCAGTTCTTC | TRBJ2-1 | NA | NA | TRBV7-3
CASSQEVAGLHNEQFF | TGCGCCAGCAGCCAAGAGGTAGCGGGACTTCACAATGAGCAGTTCTTC | TRBJ2-1 | TRBD2 | NA | TRBV4-1
CASSSFWEAFF | TGTGCCAGCAGCTCTTTTTGGGAAGCTTTCTTT | TRBJ1-1 | NA | NA | TRBV28
CAWSPYRDRGLYEQYF | TGTGCCTGGAGTCCTTACCGGGACAGGGGGCTGTACGAGCAGTACTTC | TRBJ2-7 | TRBD1 | NA | TRBV30
CARSGQGKETQYF | TGTGCCAGAAGCGGACAGGGGAAAGAGACCCAGTACTTC | TRBJ2-5 | TRBD1 | NA | TRBV5-3
CASTTGIGGNQPQHF | TGTGCCAGTACCACAGGGATTGGAGGCAATCAGCCCCAGCATTTT | TRBJ1-5 | NA | NA | TRBV19
CASSLVGGRYSGNTIYF | TGTGCCAGCAGCTTAGTTGGCGGGAGATACTCTGGAAACACCATATATTTT | TRBJ1-3 | NA | once | TRBV7-2
CASTNNIQYF | TGTGCCAGCACCAACAACATTCAGTACTTC | TRBJ2-4 | NA | NA | TRBV6-1
CASSLGQSGAEAFF | TGTGCCAGCAGCTTAGGACAGTCTGGGGCTGAAGCTTTCTTT | TRBJ1-1 | NA | NA | TRBV13
CASSPLAGDAGGYTF | TGTGCCAGTAGTCCCCTCGCAGGGGATGCGGGGGGCTACACCTTC | TRBJ1-2 | NA | NA | TRBV19
CASSPWTGENEKLFF | TGCGCCAGCAGCCCCTGGACAGGGGAAAATGAAAAACTGTTTTTT | TRBJ1-4 | TRBD1 | NA | TRBV5-1
CASTGGFDYGYTF | TGCGCCAGCACTGGGGGGTTCGACTATGGCTACACCTTC | TRBJ1-2 | NA | NA | TRBV5-1
CATSRDPGGDRPQHF | TGTGCCACCAGCAGAGATCCCGGGGGGGATCGGCCCCAGCATTTT | TRBJ1-5 | NA | NA | TRBV15
CASSPGPSTEAFF | TGTGCCAGCAGTCCAGGTCCCAGCACTGAAGCTTTCTTT | TRBJ1-1 | NA | NA | TRBV6-6
CASSPNRSGNTIYF | TGTGCCAGCAGCCCCAACAGGTCTGGAAACACCATATATTTT | TRBJ1-3 | NA | NA | TRBV14
CAINGAIGQGWELFF | TGTGCCATCAACGGCGCAATCGGACAGGGGTGGGAGCTGTTTTTT | TRBJ2-2 | TRBD1 | NA | TRBV10-3
CASNKAPHGYTF | TGTGCCAGTAACAAGGCACCCCATGGCTACACCTTC | TRBJ1-2 | NA | NA | TRBV19
CASSPGAIGADLNYTF | TGTGCCAGCTCACCGGGGGCGATCGGGGCAGATTTAAACTACACCTTC | TRBJ1-2 | NA | NA | TRBV18
CASSQTGTGTGNTIYF | TGTGCCAGCAGCCAGACCGGGACGGGGACTGGAAACACCATATATTTT | TRBJ1-3 | NA | NA | TRBV4-2
CASSEAGLRIRNEQFF | TGTGCCAGCAGTGAAGCAGGCTTGCGTATACGCAATGAGCAGTTCTTC | TRBJ2-1 | NA | NA | TRBV6-1